The entry that follows covers one TCR beta chain sequence. Its antigen remains undetermined. The sample holds no much larger clone one base away, and base qualities are not on file. Receptor libraries were prepared by the immunoSEQ multiplex PCR assay. Here the immuneACCESS table is served through TCRdb, limited to in-frame sequences with V and J called. Missing clones are a known gap in these copies; in checked studies unresolved V genes cover under half, and the rest lacks a known reason. This sample lists tens of thousands of clones; about 85% were detected once. The top ten constitute 2.1% of the sample. The CDR3 holds 17 amino acids from the cysteine to the phenylalanine. The CDR3 DNA has 51 bases and is translated from base 1. Clipping removes 2 bases from V and 4 bases from J, with 10 as the unmatched junction base count. Taken from the germline V gene, the CDR1 and CDR2 loops are SGHDN and FVKESK.

The entry originates in a study of chemoradiotherapy in HPV16-positive cancers (dated by TCRdb to between 2021 and 2023). Some background on the complete study: Functional T-cell assays on cells from a couple of HPV16-positive patients defined candidate HPV-specific T-cell clones and common TCR motifs. The study asked whether T-cell immunity to the HPV oncoproteins E6 and E7 changes during chemoradiotherapy and whether this immunity affects survival. The candidate HPV-specific TCRs and motifs were then tracked in TCR repertoires from 86 patients with HPV-related cancers.

Because repertoires were sampled repeatedly during chemoradiotherapy, clonal expansion in the tumor microenvironment could be followed. Findings and caveats that apply to the study as a whole: Expansion of candidate HPV-specific clones and E7-related TCR motifs was observed in the tumor microenvironment during treatment, whereas no such expansion was observed for non-HPV-specific T cells. The survival association was reported for HPV16-positive patients, and the functional definition of HPV-specific T cells was derived from only a couple of HPV16-positive patients. In HPV16-positive patients, expansion of HPV-responsive T cells during chemoradiotherapy was associated with improved recurrence-free survival.

The input for sequencing was blood, taken from a patient who underwent chemoradiotherapy. This receptor was identified in a human donor with HPV-associated anogenital cancer. The V gene is TRBV14 and the J gene is TRBJ2-1; 8 central nucleotides agree with TRBD1. The nucleotide sequence is TGTGCCAGCAGCCAAATCCCCTCCTGGACAGGGTACAATGAGCAGTTCTTC. Translated, it reads CASSQIPSWTGYNEQFF.